This T cell receptor beta chain came from a study of graft-versus-host responses after intestinal transplantation. Study overall: Every recipient had anti-thymocyte globulin induction and 2 to 4 years of tacrolimus plus steroids.

V lost 7 bases, J lost 5 bases, and 13 bases stayed unmatched. The CDR3 spans 15 residues. The germline V gene has CDR1 LNHDA and CDR2 SQIVND (reference sequence). Study findings and constraints: Among circulating GvH clones, peak levels were associated with early post-transplant declines in HvG clones.

Details on this clone: Its cognate antigen is unknown.

The protocol was immunoSEQ multiplex PCR, while the TCRdb copy is restricted to in-frame clones and leaves out a portion. The table includes 15,000 to 20,000 clones, around nine tenths detected once. The specimen was PBMCs, collected roughly 110 days after intestinal transplant. The rearrangement uses TRBV19 and TRBJ1-1, with TRBD1 identical over 7 bases. The source is a human patient who received an intestinal transplant, so some T cells may come from the graft donor. The DNA of the CDR3 is TGTGCCAGTACCCCAGATCCGACAGGGAGGACTGAAGCTTTCTTT. Its protein is CASTPDPTGRTEAFF.